Listed here are 32 T cell receptor beta chains from one sample, sequenced in a study of identifying expanded T cells in peripheral blood. The data were produced by immunoSEQ multiplex PCR, yet TCRdb's version contains in-frame clones alone and is incomplete. This sample has tens of thousands of clones, with 88% found just once. The sample comprised blood. The receptors originated from a person between 18 and 75 years old in good health.

The V gene is TRBV23-1, the J gene TRBJ1-5, with D possibly matching TRBD1 (6 bases). TRBV23-1 is an open reading frame, and its role is uncertain. Trimming pared 6 bases from V and 0 bases from J, leaving 6 bases between. The CDR3 is 13 amino acids. CDR3 sequence: CASRQGSNQPQHF. CDR3 bases: TGCGCCAGCAGACAGGGTAGCAATCAGCCCCAGCATTTT.

The chain uses TRBV28 and TRBJ2-2; D remains unclear. CDR1 is MDHEN and CDR2 is SYDVKM in the germline V gene. The CDR3 has 15 residues. V lost 6 bases to trimming and J lost 3 bases, with 14 bases between them. This CDR3 is CASSPDPLDTGELFF. CDR3 DNA: TGTGCCAGCAGCCCTGATCCCCTGGACACCGGGGAGCTGTTTTTT.

V gene TRBV7-2 combines with J gene TRBJ2-1; D is tentatively TRBD1 or TRBD2 (5 bases each). This CDR3 contains 15 residues. Germline V gives CDR1 SGHTA, CDR2 FQGNSA. The ends were cut back, 8 bases at V and 9 bases at J, with 23 bases in the middle. In DNA, the CDR3 is TGTGCCAGCGCTTTGGGGCTAGCCAGTCTGGGTGAGCAGTTCTTC. Its translation: CASALGLASLGEQFF.

The chain employs TRBV27 and TRBJ2-1; 7 nucleotides align to TRBD2. CDR3 length: 16 residues. The germline CDR1 and CDR2 sequences are MNHEY and SMNVEV (reference sequence). Trimming at V came to 5 bases and at J to 2 bases, leaving 9 bases not matched to a gene. CDR3 sequence reads: CASSLMGGMAYNEQFF. The CDR3 coding sequence is TGTGCCAGCAGTCTCATGGGGGGGATGGCCTACAATGAGCAGTTCTTC.

The chain combines TRBV2 with TRBJ1-1; no clear D. The germline gives CDR1 SNHLY, CDR2 FYNNEI. V lost 7 bases and J lost 0, with 6 bases in between. This CDR3 region has 12 residues. DNA of the CDR3: TGTGCCAGCACCGCGCTGAACACTGAAGCTTTCTTT. This encodes CASTALNTEAFF. The full variable domain, rest sourced from reference TRBV2 and TRBJ1-1, is EPEVTQTPSHQVTQMGQEVILRCVPISNHLYFYWYRQILGQKVEFLVSFYNNEISEKSEIFDDQFSVERPDGSNFTLKIRSTKLEDSAMYFCASTALNTEAFFGQGTRLTVV.

The chain is built from TRBV13 and TRBJ1-1; D unclear. Germline V gene lookup returns CDR1 PRHDT and CDR2 FYEKMQ (reference sequence). The V end lost 7 bases, the J end lost 6 bases, and 9 bases lay between the germline ends. The CDR3 has 11 amino acids. CDR3 sequence reads: CASTSPAEAFF. The CDR3 DNA reads TGTGCCAGCACCTCTCCTGCTGAAGCTTTCTTT.

The rearrangement joins TRBV7-2 to TRBJ2-2; D call uncertain. The germline gives CDR1 SGHTA, CDR2 FQGNSA. Trimming shortened V by 0 bases and J by 0 bases, and 11 bases separated the two germline ends. The CDR3 is 17 residues long. The CDR3 reads CASSLALRGANTGELFF. The DNA of the CDR3 is TGTGCCAGCAGCTTAGCGCTTAGAGGAGCGAACACCGGGGAGCTGTTTTTT.

The rearrangement joins TRBV11-1 to TRBJ2-5; D is perhaps TRBD2 (5 bases). Germline loops: CDR1 SGHAT, CDR2 FQDESV (reference sequence). CDR3 length: 14 residues. The germline V and J ends were trimmed by 5 bases and 8 bases, with 18 bases remaining between them. The CDR3 DNA sequence: TGTGCCAGCAGCGGCTTAGGCTCGGGGAAAACCCAGTACTTC. This sequence encodes CASSGLGSGKTQYF.

The chain uses TRBV6-6 and TRBJ1-5, with D perhaps matching TRBD1 (5 bases). V shed 2 bases and J shed 0 bases, with 11 bases lying between them. CDR3 length equals 16 residues. Per the germline V gene, CDR1 is MNHNY and CDR2 is SVGAGI (reference sequence). DNA for the CDR3: TGTGCCAGCAGTTACCGACAGCCACATAGCAATCAGCCCCAGCATTTT. Translated: CASSYRQPHSNQPQHF.

This chain uses TRBV27 with TRBJ2-1; D gene ambiguous. V dropped 8 bases and J dropped 0 bases, with 14 bases sitting between them. Germline CDR1 and CDR2: MNHEY and SMNVEV (reference sequence). This CDR3 has 15 amino acids. As DNA, the CDR3 is TGTGCCAGCTGCCTTGGCTACCGCTCCTACAATGAGCAGTTCTTC. As protein: CASCLGYRSYNEQFF.

J is TRBJ2-1 and V is TRBV7-8; D gene ambiguous. CDR3 length: 13 amino acids. V was cut by 4 bases and J by 4 bases, with 8 bases left in between. The germline V gene encodes CDR1 SGHVS and CDR2 FQNEAQ. CDR3 coding DNA: TGTGCCAGCAGCTACGGCGGATACAATGAGCAGTTCTTC. Encoded protein: CASSYGGYNEQFF. Full variable domain (rest looked up from reference TRBV7-8 and TRBJ2-1): GAGVSQSPRYKVAKRGQDVALRCDPISGHVSLFWYQQALGQGPEFLTYFQNEAQLDKSGLPSDRFFAERPEGSVSTLKIQRTQQEDSAVYLCASSYGGYNEQFFGPGTRLTVL.

The chain recombines TRBV6-5 with TRBJ1-4; D not certain. V was shortened by 9 bases and J by 5 bases, with 10 bases between the two germline ends. The CDR3 contains 12 residues. Germline values: CDR1 MNHEY, CDR2 SVGAGI. This CDR3 reads CASRSPNEKLFF. CDR3 bases: TGTGCCAGTCGATCACCGAATGAAAAACTGTTTTTT.

The genes are TRBV2 and TRBJ2-7; D possibly corresponds to TRBD2 (5 bases). The CDR3 consists of 11 residues. Germline lookup yields CDR1 SNHLY and CDR2 FYNNEI. Trimming took off 7 bases at V and 5 bases at J, with 9 bases between the two ends. CDR3 sequence (DNA): TGTGCCAGCACTGGCGGGCACGAGCAGTACTTC. This translates into CASTGGHEQYF. The variable domain in full, with the rest retrieved from reference TRBV2 and TRBJ2-7, is EPEVTQTPSHQVTQMGQEVILRCVPISNHLYFYWYRQILGQKVEFLVSFYNNEISEKSEIFDDQFSVERPDGSNFTLKIRSTKLEDSAMYFCASTGGHEQYFGPGTRLTVT.

This rearrangement joins TRBV18 to TRBJ2-1; D call uncertain. Trimming pared 5 bases from V and 5 bases from J, leaving 4 bases between. Germline CDR1 KGHSH, CDR2 LQKENI. This CDR3 contains 11 residues. The CDR3 sequence is CASSSDNEQFF. CDR3 bases: TGTGCCAGCTCATCGGACAATGAGCAGTTCTTC.

V gene TRBV5-8 combines with J gene TRBJ2-3; D call uncertain. Trimming shortened V by 1 base and J by 6 bases, and 9 bases separated the two germline ends. This CDR3 comprises 13 residues. CDR1 is SGHTS and CDR2 is YDEGEE in the germline V gene. The CDR3 nucleotides are TGTGCCAGCAGCTTGCGAGCGCGGGATACGCAGTATTTT. Translating it yields CASSLRARDTQYF.

This chain connects TRBV18 to TRBJ2-7; TRBD2 matches at 7 bases. Trimming took 2 bases from V and 2 from J; bases not matched to a gene: 6. There are 15 residues in the CDR3. Per the germline V gene, CDR1 is KGHSH and CDR2 is LQKENI. The CDR3 region has the DNA TGTGCCAGCTCACCAGGCGGGGGTATGACCTACGAGCAGTACTTC. It is translated as CASSPGGGMTYEQYF.

V usage is TRBV11-3 and J usage is TRBJ2-5, with TRBD2 as a possible D gene (6 bases). The ends were cut back, 5 bases at V and 2 bases at J, with 9 bases in the middle. This CDR3 is built from 13 residues. Looked up from germline, CDR1 is SGHNT and CDR2 is YENEEA. The CDR3 DNA follows: TGTGCCAGCAGCGGTAGCGGACAAGAGACCCAGTACTTC. Translated: CASSGSGQETQYF.

This chain joins TRBV6-5 and TRBJ2-7; the match to TRBD1 covers 9 bases. Germline assignment: CDR1 MNHEY and CDR2 SVGAGI. J was trimmed by 2 bases and V by 10 bases; bases with no gene match: 6. The CDR3 runs 13 residues. CDR3 sequence (DNA): TGTGCCATTTGGGACAGGGTAACCTACGAGCAGTACTTC. As protein: CAIWDRVTYEQYF.

J is TRBJ2-3 and V is TRBV7-9; 9 bases fit TRBD1. This CDR3 has 17 amino acids. The germline V gene has CDR1 SEHNR and CDR2 FQNEAQ (reference sequence). The J segment lost 3 bases and the V segment lost 5 bases, leaving 12 bases of the junction unmatched. CDR3 nucleotides: TGTGCCAGCAGCCAGGGGCTGGACAGGGGAGGGACAGATACGCAGTATTTT. The encoded protein is CASSQGLDRGGTDTQYF.

This clone showed up many times. This chain connects TRBV18 to TRBJ1-3; TRBD1 aligns across 12 bases. Germline CDR1 reads KGHSH; CDR2 reads LQKENI. The CDR3 length is 18 residues. V trimming: 4 bases; J trimming: 4 bases; junction bases outside the gene matches: 11. CDR3 DNA sequence: TGTGCCAGCTCACTTAAAGCGCCGGGACAGGGGGCCGGAAACACCATATATTTT. Residues: CASSLKAPGQGAGNTIYF.

The chain has TRBV6-5 and TRBJ1-1; no firm D call. V was pared by 4 bases and J by 0 bases, with 6 bases between. Germline loops: CDR1 MNHEY, CDR2 SVGAGI. CDR3 size: 13 residues. The CDR3 DNA reads TGTGCCAGCAGTTGGACCCTGAACACTGAAGCTTTCTTT. It encodes CASSWTLNTEAFF.

The gene calls are TRBV7-9 and TRBJ1-1; D uncertain. The CDR3 has 12 amino acids. Germline lookup yields CDR1 SEHNR and CDR2 FQNEAQ (reference sequence). V was cut by 7 bases and J by 4 bases, with 10 bases left in between. Here the CDR3 DNA reads TGTGCCAGCAACCCTTCGGGCACTGAAGCTTTCTTT. It encodes CASNPSGTEAFF.

The rearrangement joins TRBV2 to TRBJ1-4; possible D gene TRBD1, 6 bases. The germline V gene encodes CDR1 SNHLY and CDR2 FYNNEI. V was trimmed by 6 bases and J by 4 bases, leaving 15 bases between them. This CDR3 is 15 amino acids long. The chain's CDR3 is CASSDKTGFNEKLFF. The CDR3 DNA reads as TGTGCCAGCAGCGATAAAACAGGGTTTAATGAAAAACTGTTTTTT. Using reference TRBV2 and TRBJ1-4 for the parts outside the CDR3, the full variable domain is EPEVTQTPSHQVTQMGQEVILRCVPISNHLYFYWYRQILGQKVEFLVSFYNNEISEKSEIFDDQFSVERPDGSNFTLKIRSTKLEDSAMYFCASSDKTGFNEKLFFGSGTQLSVL.

The genes are TRBV5-4 and TRBJ2-4; 9 bases line up with TRBD2. J lost 0 bases, V lost 0 bases, and 7 bases had no gene match. The CDR3 length is 18 residues. Germline values: CDR1 SGHNT, CDR2 YYREEE (reference sequence). CDR3 bases: TGTGCCAGCAGCTTGGTGGCTAGCGGGGTTCTAGCCAAAAACATTCAGTACTTC. Translated, it gives CASSLVASGVLAKNIQYF.

The chain couples TRBV5-8 to TRBJ1-6; a weak D match, TRBD1 (6 bases). V lost 4 bases, J lost 6 bases, and 20 bases lay in between. The CDR3 extends over 17 amino acids. Germline V lookup: CDR1 SGHTS, CDR2 YDEGEE. The CDR3 DNA reads TGTGCCAGCAGCGCCTGGGAGGGGGGGTTCGGTAATTCACCCCTCCACTTT. Amino acids: CASSAWEGGFGNSPLHF. Based on the CDR3 plus reference TRBV5-8 and TRBJ1-6, the full variable domain is EAGVTQSPTHLIKTRGQQATLRCSPISGHTSVYWYQQALGLGLQFLLWYDEGEERNRGNFPPRFSGRQFPNYSSELNVNALELEDSALYLCASSAWEGGFGNSPLHFGNGTRLTVT.

The CDR3 DNA reads TGTGCCAGCGGAGAGGGGGACAGGGGGACCCAGTACTTC. Its protein is CASGEGDRGTQYF. The chain has TRBV7-2 and TRBJ2-5, with TRBD1 matching over 10 bases. V was pared by 8 bases and J by 7 bases, with 7 bases of the junction left unmatched. CDR1 is SGHTA and CDR2 is FQGNSA in the germline V gene. The CDR3 loop spans 13 amino acids.

The V call is TRBV2, the J call TRBJ1-2, with TRBD1 as a possible D gene (5 bases). The CDR3 spans 16 residues. Trimming took off 0 bases at V and 1 base at J, with 12 bases between the two ends. Germline V gene sequence: CDR1 SNHLY, CDR2 FYNNEI. DNA of the CDR3: TGTGCCAGCAGTGAAGCCGCGGGGCACCTTAACTATGGCTACACCTTC. Protein sequence: CASSEAAGHLNYGYTF. Based on the CDR3 plus reference TRBV2 and TRBJ1-2, the full variable domain is EPEVTQTPSHQVTQMGQEVILRCVPISNHLYFYWYRQILGQKVEFLVSFYNNEISEKSEIFDDQFSVERPDGSNFTLKIRSTKLEDSAMYFCASSEAAGHLNYGYTFGSGTRLTVV.

Details on this clone: Other DNA sequences in the same sample also yield this CDR3. The chain uses TRBV7-2 and TRBJ2-7; D is uncertain. In germline, CDR1 is SGHTA, CDR2 FQGNSA. The ends were cut back, 5 bases at V and 2 bases at J, with 4 bases in the middle. The CDR3 is made up of 11 amino acids. This CDR3 is CASSLTYEQYF. CDR3 nucleotides: TGTGCCAGCAGCCTAACCTACGAGCAGTACTTC.

V and J are TRBV15 and TRBJ2-2; maybe TRBD2 (7 bases). V gave up 1 base and J gave up 7 bases, with 16 bases separating them. This CDR3 contains 16 residues. Germline V gene lookup returns CDR1 LNHNV and CDR2 YYDKDF (reference sequence). This CDR3 reads CATSRGGRGGGGELFF. The DNA for the CDR3 is TGTGCCACCAGCAGAGGTGGTAGGGGGGGCGGCGGGGAGCTGTTTTTT.

The chain uses TRBV7-9 and TRBJ1-2; D is uncertain. The CDR3 runs to 16 residues. The germline gives CDR1 SEHNR, CDR2 FQNEAQ (reference sequence). Trimming took off 5 bases at V and 1 base at J, with 17 bases between the two ends. CDR3 nucleotide sequence: TGTGCCAGCAGCCATTCGAACCCTGGAGTTAACTATGGCTACACCTTC. Translation: CASSHSNPGVNYGYTF.

J is TRBJ2-1 and V is TRBV2, with D unresolved. The CDR3 extends over 13 amino acids. Trimming stripped 8 bases from V and 0 bases from J, with 8 bases between. The V gene's germline CDR1 is SNHLY and CDR2 FYNNEI. In DNA form, the CDR3 reads TGTGCCAGCCACCCGAGCTCCTACAATGAGCAGTTCTTC. This translates into CASHPSSYNEQFF.

The chain combines TRBV4-3 with TRBJ2-3, with D possibly being TRBD2 (5 bases). V dropped 0 bases and J dropped 1 base, with 14 bases sitting between them. This CDR3 has 17 amino acids. Germline CDR1 and CDR2: LGHNA and YSLEER. CDR3 loop: CASSQDFGRGGTDTQYF. CDR3 bases: TGCGCCAGCAGCCAAGATTTCGGACGGGGAGGCACAGATACGCAGTATTTT.